The table lists the clone carrying this T cell receptor (beta chain) with a few counts. The record originates from a study of blood T cell repertoires in COVID-19. Study as a whole: Specimens from acute and convalescent COVID-19 originated in the United States, Italy and Spain. PBMCs, B-cell-depleted T cells, or T cells were the source of the cDNA or gDNA that made up the material.

TCRdb keeps only in-frame clones here, not all; method: immunoSEQ multiplex PCR. There are 270,000 or so clones in the sample; less than 85% occur only once, and approximately 3.1% lies in the top ten. The length of the CDR3 is 15 residues. V was pared by 0 bases and J by 1 base, with 10 bases between. Germline CDR1 MGHRA, CDR2 YSYEKL. This TCR derives from a woman aged 18-35 years with acute or convalescent COVID-19. Sequenced: peripheral blood. The chain combines TRBV4-1 with TRBJ2-7; no reliable D call. CDR3 in DNA: TGCGCCAGCAGCCAAGAAATAAGGAGTTCCTACGAGCAGTACTTC. This sequence encodes CASSQEIRSSYEQYF.